The 18 T cell receptor beta chains below all came from one sample that was sequenced in a study of T-cell memory formation after mild COVID-19. TCRdb redid the calling of the 5' RACE reads with MiXCR, one entry per CDR3 protein. In the table there are approximately 150,000 distinct CDR3 sequences, about 19% of which are singletons. The sample comprised PBMCs or a T cell subset sorted from them (not recorded which). Receptors were obtained from an adult woman who had mild COVID-19 (a few samples of this study predate the infection). Cell type and time point are not known.

Only a few counts were recorded for this clonotype. V usage is TRBV7-3 and J usage is TRBJ2-3; no reliable D call. The CDR3 totals 11 residues. Germline V gene data show CDR1 as SGHTA and CDR2 as FQGTGA. V lost 5 bases and J 13 bases, leaving 13 bases between the germline ends. CDR3 in amino acids: CASSGPGRKYF. CDR3 nucleotide sequence: TGTGCCAGCAGCGGCCCGGGTAGGAAGTATTTT. The full variable domain, with the rest looked up from reference TRBV7-3 and TRBJ2-3, is GAGVSQTPSNKVTEKGKYVELRCDPISGHTALYWYRQSLGQGPEFLIYFQGTGAADDSGLPNDRFFAVRPEGSVSTLKIQRTERGDSAVYLCASSGPGRKYFGPGTRLTVL.

In its sample, this clonotype was seen a few times. This chain connects TRBV9 to TRBJ1-1; D is undetermined. V was pared by 4 bases and J by 5 bases, with 12 bases between. Germline V gene sequence: CDR1 SGDLS, CDR2 YYNGEE. This CDR3 comprises 13 residues. For the CDR3, the DNA is TGTGCCAGCAGCCAGTCTTCGGTTACTGAAGCTTTCTTT. Its translation: CASSQSSVTEAFF.

The rearrangement joins TRBV12-3 or TRBV12-4 to TRBJ2-5; a possible D gene is TRBD2 (5 bases). The CDR3 spans 13 residues. V was cut by 5 bases and J by 10 bases, with 17 bases left in between. CDR3 DNA: TGTGCCAGCAGTGCCCAGGCGCGGGCGGGCCAGTACTTC. Its translation: CASSAQARAGQYF.

The chain links TRBV4-2 to TRBJ2-2; 7 nucleotides line up with TRBD2. This CDR3 is built from 18 residues. V trimming: 1 base; J trimming: 5 bases; junction bases outside the gene matches: 13. CDR1 LGHNA and CDR2 YNFKEQ come from the germline V gene. CDR3 sequence reads: CASSQGGGAPEKTGELFF. CDR3 bases: TGTGCCAGCAGCCAAGGGGGAGGGGCCCCAGAGAAAACCGGGGAGCTGTTTTTT.

V and J are TRBV6-5 and TRBJ1-2, with D perhaps TRBD1 (5 bases). This CDR3 region has 13 residues. Germline assignment: CDR1 MNHEY and CDR2 SVGAGI. The V end was cut by 8 bases, the J end by 6 bases, with 16 bases between. The chain's CDR3 is CASGDRQTNGYTF. The CDR3 DNA reads as TGTGCCAGCGGCGACCGACAGACTAATGGCTACACCTTC.

This clonotype was recorded many times. V and J are TRBV6-2 or TRBV6-3 and TRBJ2-3, with D hard to call. The V and J ends lost 6 bases and 0 bases respectively, with 4 bases between them. The germline CDR1 and CDR2 sequences are MNHEY and SVGEGT. The CDR3 runs to 12 residues. The CDR3 nucleotides read TGTGCCAGCAGCCAGAGCACAGATACGCAGTATTTT. Its translation is CASSQSTDTQYF.

This clonotype was seen many times. The V and J genes are TRBV30 and TRBJ2-5, with 7 bases matching TRBD1. V was clipped by 3 bases and J by 0 bases; unmatched bases: 7. Germline V gene sequence: CDR1 GTSNPN, CDR2 SVGIG (reference sequence). The CDR3 sequence is 15 residues long. In nucleotides, the CDR3 is TGTGCCTGGAGCGTGGGACAGCTCGACCAAGAGACCCAGTACTTC. Translating gives CAWSVGQLDQETQYF.

This clonotype was seen only a few times. The rearrangement links TRBV6-4 to TRBJ2-7; the D gene could be TRBD1 or TRBD2 (5 bases each). The germline V gene has CDR1 MRHNA and CDR2 SNTAGT. The CDR3 contains 14 residues. The ends were cut back, 8 bases at V and 0 bases at J, with 14 bases in the middle. This CDR3 reads CASPWGRISYEQYF. The CDR3 nucleotides read TGTGCCAGCCCCTGGGGACGGATCTCCTACGAGCAGTACTTC.

This clonotype showed up just a few times. The rearrangement uses TRBV7-2 and TRBJ2-3; 14 nucleotides align to TRBD2. The CDR3 has 16 amino acids. V was clipped by 4 bases and J by 6 bases; unmatched bases: 6. Germline-derived CDR1 and CDR2 are SGHTA and FQGNSA. The CDR3 region has the DNA TGTGCCAGCAGCTCGGGACTAGCGGGGGCCATCGATACGCAGTATTTT. It encodes CASSSGLAGAIDTQYF.

This clonotype was seen only a few times. The genes are TRBV7-2 and TRBJ1-4, with 7 bases aligning to TRBD1. V dropped 2 bases and J dropped 1; count of bases not matched to a gene: 7. CDR3 size: 17 residues. Per germline, CDR1 SGHTA and CDR2 FQGNSA. The CDR3 protein is CASSLYRGGGTNEKLFF. CDR3 sequence (DNA): TGTGCCAGCAGCTTATACAGGGGAGGGGGAACTAATGAAAAACTGTTTTTT.

The V and J genes are TRBV29-1 and TRBJ2-1, with D possibly TRBD1 on 6 matching bases. Trimming shortened V by 4 bases and J by 6 bases, and 16 bases separated the two germline ends. This CDR3 contains 14 residues. From germline, CDR1 is SQVTM and CDR2 ANQGSEA. CDR3 coding DNA: TGCAGCGTTGTTCTCTGGGTAGGGGGCAATGAGCAGTTCTTC. Protein: CSVVLWVGGNEQFF.

This clonotype appeared a few times. This chain connects TRBV7-2 to TRBJ2-3, with D possibly being TRBD1 (7 bases). V lost 5 bases and J lost 2, with 17 bases in between. This CDR3 has 16 residues. CDR1 and CDR2 (germline): SGHTA, FQGNSA. The DNA for the CDR3 is TGTGCCAGCAGCCGCCAGGGGGAGGTCGCCACAGATACGCAGTATTTT. Amino acids: CASSRQGEVATDTQYF.

The genes are TRBV6-6 and TRBJ2-7; TRBD2 is a possible D gene (5 bases). The CDR3 has 15 amino acids. Looked up from germline, CDR1 is MNHNY and CDR2 is SVGAGI (reference sequence). V was cut by 0 bases and J by 2 bases, with 11 bases left in between. CDR3 nucleotide sequence: TGTGCCAGCAGTTACTCGGATCGGGAAGCCTACGAGCAGTACTTC. It codes for CASSYSDREAYEQYF.

The chain has TRBV12-3 or TRBV12-4 and TRBJ1-1, with D uncertain. V was trimmed by 6 bases and J by 4 bases, leaving 18 bases between them. This CDR3 comprises 15 residues. The chain's CDR3 is CASSPLGGRATEAFF. The CDR3 nucleotides read TGTGCCAGCAGCCCCCTAGGTGGGCGGGCCACTGAAGCTTTCTTT.

The chain carries TRBV7-3 and TRBJ2-2; D perhaps matches TRBD2 (5 bases). Per the germline V gene, CDR1 is SGHTA and CDR2 is FQGTGA. This CDR3 contains 15 residues. V lost 0 bases to trimming and J lost 6 bases, with 11 bases between them. CDR3 DNA: TGTGCCAGCAGCTTAACCGGGAATGGAGCCGGGGAGCTGTTTTTT. The encoded protein is CASSLTGNGAGELFF.

The V and J genes are TRBV20-1 and TRBJ2-3; TRBD2 agrees at 9 bases. Germline V gene sequence: CDR1 DFQATT, CDR2 SNEGSKA (reference sequence). J lost 6 bases, V lost 5 bases, and 15 bases had no gene match. The CDR3 has 16 residues. CDR3 sequence reads: CSAQMAGGPPEDTQYF. The CDR3 nucleotides are TGCAGTGCTCAGATGGCGGGAGGGCCTCCTGAGGATACGCAGTATTTT.

This clonotype was counted only a few times. The chain carries TRBV5-1 and TRBJ2-1; no definite D call. The CDR3 consists of 13 residues. Germline CDR1 is SGHRS and CDR2 is YFSETQ. V lost 0 bases, J lost 8 bases, and 9 bases lay in between. CDR3 amino acids: CASSLVRNYEQFF. DNA of the CDR3: TGCGCCAGCAGCTTGGTTCGTAACTATGAGCAGTTCTTC.

This clonotype was seen more than once but under ten times. The J gene is TRBJ2-3, the V gene TRBV4-3, with 12 positions matching TRBD2. The junction had 4 bases not matched to a gene; V was cut back by 2 bases and J by 4 bases. The germline gives CDR1 LGHNA, CDR2 YSLEER. The CDR3 spans 16 residues. CDR3 nucleotide sequence: TGCGCCAGCAGCCAACGACTAGCGGGAGCGGCAGATACGCAGTATTTT. Translated, it gives CASSQRLAGAADTQYF.